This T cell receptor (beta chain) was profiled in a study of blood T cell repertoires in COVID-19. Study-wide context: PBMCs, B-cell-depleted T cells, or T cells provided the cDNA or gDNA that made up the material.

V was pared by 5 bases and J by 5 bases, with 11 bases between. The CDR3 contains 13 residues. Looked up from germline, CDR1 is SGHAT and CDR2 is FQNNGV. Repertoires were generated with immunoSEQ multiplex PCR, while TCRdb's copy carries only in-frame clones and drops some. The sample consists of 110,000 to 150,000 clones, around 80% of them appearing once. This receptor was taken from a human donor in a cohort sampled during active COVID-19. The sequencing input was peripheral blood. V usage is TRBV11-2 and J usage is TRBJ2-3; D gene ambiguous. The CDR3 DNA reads TGTGCCAGCAGCCTTCTGTCCGGAGATACGCAGTATTTT. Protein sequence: CASSLLSGDTQYF.